The 20 T cell receptor beta chains in this list originate from one sample, sequenced in a study of T cell responses to AZD1222 COVID-19 vaccine. Some clones are missing from TCRdb's copy, which holds only in-frame ones; the method was immunoSEQ multiplex PCR. The data hold under 150,000 clones, with around 90% observed a single time. The source material was peripheral blood, sampled on day 0 of AZD1222 vaccination. These receptors were obtained from an adult in good health.

The CDR3 loop reads CASSYSRAMDYTF. CDR3 DNA sequence: TGTGCCAGCAGTTACTCTCGGGCTATGGACTACACCTTC. This rearrangement joins TRBV6-2 or TRBV6-3 to TRBJ1-2; D unclear. The CDR3 extends over 13 amino acids. Per the germline V gene, CDR1 is MNHEY and CDR2 is SVGEGT. V was cut by 0 bases and J by 10 bases, with 12 bases left in between.

The chain joins TRBV27 to TRBJ2-1; TRBD2 is a possible D gene (6 bases). V was cut by 0 bases and J by 1 base, with 10 bases left in between. CDR3 length equals 16 residues. The germline CDR1 and CDR2 sequences are MNHEY and SMNVEV (reference sequence). CDR3 amino acids: CASSLSTGRSYNEQFF. CDR3 sequence (DNA): TGTGCCAGCAGTTTATCGACCGGGAGATCCTACAATGAGCAGTTCTTC.

The rearrangement joins TRBV15 to TRBJ1-2, with 12 bases aligning to TRBD1. J was trimmed by 8 bases and V by 2 bases; bases with no gene match: 12. Per germline, CDR1 LNHNV and CDR2 YYDKDF (reference sequence). The CDR3 sequence is 17 residues long. CDR3 sequence: CATSRNLEGQGAWGYTF. CDR3 in DNA: TGTGCCACCAGCAGAAACCTTGAGGGACAGGGGGCGTGGGGCTACACCTTC.

This clone was detected only a few times. V gene TRBV11-3 combines with J gene TRBJ1-3; a weak D match, TRBD1 (6 bases). V lost 5 bases to trimming and J lost 5 bases, with 13 bases between them. The CDR3 runs to 14 residues. Germline-derived CDR1 and CDR2 are SGHNT and YENEEA. The CDR3 sequence is CASSPRGWRNTIYF. In DNA, the CDR3 is TGTGCCAGCAGCCCGAGGGGGTGGAGAAACACCATATATTTT.

The chain carries TRBV4-1 and TRBJ2-1; 10 bases fit TRBD1. The CDR3 sequence is 14 residues long. Losses at the gene ends were 1 base for V and 8 bases for J; bases not matched to a gene: 2. In germline, CDR1 is MGHRA, CDR2 YSYEKL. In DNA form, the CDR3 reads TGCGCCAGCAGCCAAGCGGGGACAGGGGATGAGCAGTTCTTC. Translated: CASSQAGTGDEQFF.

This clone has just one count. This chain links TRBV12-5 with TRBJ2-1; D gene ambiguous. Trimming cost V 5 bases and J 0 bases, with 11 bases left between them. Germline assignment: CDR1 LGHNT and CDR2 FRNRAP. CDR3 length: 15 residues. CDR3 protein: CASGPQRFSYNEQFF. CDR3 coding DNA: TGTGCTAGTGGTCCTCAGCGTTTCTCCTACAATGAGCAGTTCTTC.

The rearrangement uses TRBV7-9 and TRBJ2-3; no reliable D call. Germline V CDR1 and CDR2: SEHNR, FQNEAQ (reference sequence). CDR3 length: 12 amino acids. V dropped 4 bases and J dropped 6 bases, with 8 bases sitting between them. CDR3 residues: CASSWSGDTQYF. CDR3 sequence (DNA): TGTGCCAGCAGCTGGTCCGGTGATACGCAGTATTTT. The full variable domain, with the rest looked up from reference TRBV7-9 and TRBJ2-3, is DTGVSQNPRHKITKRGQNVTFRCDPISEHNRLYWYRQTLGQGPEFLTYFQNEAQLEKSRLLSDRFSAERPKGSFSTLEIQRTEQGDSAMYLCASSWSGDTQYFGPGTRLTVL.

This clone was detected a few times. The J gene is TRBJ1-2, the V gene TRBV25-1; a possible D gene is TRBD1 (5 bases). Germline V gives CDR1 MGHDK, CDR2 SYGVNS. The CDR3 extends over 15 amino acids. The germline V and J ends were trimmed by 3 bases and 4 bases, with 15 bases remaining between them. This CDR3 is CASSDLGADSYGYTF. DNA of the CDR3: TGTGCCAGCAGTGACCTAGGGGCGGATAGCTATGGCTACACCTTC.

V usage is TRBV7-8 and J usage is TRBJ1-1, with D possibly being TRBD1 (5 bases). CDR3 length: 14 amino acids. Between the trimmed V and J ends, which lost 5 bases and 1 base, there was a span of 11 bases. Germline CDR1 reads SGHVS; CDR2 reads FQNEAQ. CDR3 DNA sequence: TGTGCCAGCAGCCTACGACAGCCGAACACTGAAGCTTTCTTT. Its translation: CASSLRQPNTEAFF.

The gene calls are TRBV27 and TRBJ1-1, with D perhaps TRBD1 (5 bases). CDR3 size: 14 residues. The V end was cut by 4 bases, the J end by 2 bases, with 11 bases between. The germline V gene has CDR1 MNHEY and CDR2 SMNVEV (reference sequence). This chain's CDR3 is CASSWFGDNTEAFF. Written as DNA, the CDR3 is TGTGCCAGCAGTTGGTTTGGGGACAACACTGAAGCTTTCTTT.

DNA for the CDR3: TGTGCCAGCAGTCCCCTGCCCGGGACACATCAGCCCCAGCATTTT. It yields the protein CASSPLPGTHQPQHF. The chain is built from TRBV27 and TRBJ1-5; possibly TRBD1 for D (6 bases). The CDR3 spans 15 residues. The ends were cut back, 5 bases at V and 5 bases at J, with 16 bases in the middle. The germline gives CDR1 MNHEY, CDR2 SMNVEV (reference sequence).

The chain carries TRBV28 and TRBJ1-2; D remains unclear. Trimming removed 2 bases from V and 6 bases from J, with 7 bases in between. The CDR3 is made up of 12 amino acids. CDR1 is MDHEN, CDR2 SYDVKM, per germline. The CDR3 sequence is CASSLIGNGYTF. As DNA, the CDR3 is TGTGCCAGCAGTTTAATAGGGAATGGCTACACCTTC.

This chain links TRBV6-5 with TRBJ1-2; 11 positions match TRBD1. Germline V gene sequence: CDR1 MNHEY, CDR2 SVGAGI. This CDR3 has 15 amino acids. The V and J ends lost 6 bases and 2 bases, in that order; junction bases with no gene match: 5. CDR3 DNA sequence: TGTGCCAGCAGATATTGGACAGGGGGCAACTATGGCTACACCTTC. It codes for CASRYWTGGNYGYTF.

J is TRBJ1-3 and V is TRBV9; weak D call: TRBD1 (6 bases). The CDR3 is made up of 15 amino acids. Germline loops: CDR1 SGDLS, CDR2 YYNGEE. Trimming took 0 bases from V and 4 from J, leaving 11 bases between them. The CDR3 here is CASSVGQVQGNTIYF. DNA for the CDR3: TGTGCCAGCAGCGTAGGACAGGTCCAGGGAAACACCATATATTTT.

The rearrangement uses TRBV12-3 or TRBV12-4 and TRBJ1-5; D unclear. The length of the CDR3 is 11 residues. V was trimmed by 5 bases and J by 5 bases, leaving 4 bases between them. Here the CDR3 DNA reads TGTGCCAGCAGTCTTTATCAGCCCCAGCATTTT. It specifies CASSLYQPQHF.

This clone was counted between two and nine times. The V gene is TRBV3-1 (or the pseudogene TRBV3-2), the J gene TRBJ2-1; maybe TRBD2 (5 bases). Germline V gives CDR1 LGHDT, CDR2 YNNKEL (reference sequence). Between the trimmed V and J ends, which lost 3 bases and 5 bases, there was a span of 14 bases. CDR3 length: 15 amino acids. The CDR3 region is CASSQFGLANNEQFF. The CDR3 region has the DNA TGTGCCAGCAGCCAGTTTGGACTGGCCAACAATGAGCAGTTCTTC.

The gene calls are TRBV4-1 and TRBJ2-1; D not resolved. The CDR3 has 15 residues. Germline V CDR1 and CDR2: MGHRA, YSYEKL. The germline V and J ends were trimmed by 1 base and 5 bases, with 12 bases remaining between them. The CDR3 DNA sequence: TGCGCCAGCAGCCAAGTGACCCGCAAGGACAATGAGCAGTTCTTC. The encoded protein is CASSQVTRKDNEQFF.

The rearrangement joins TRBV24-1 to TRBJ2-2, with no clear D. Between the trimmed V and J ends, which lost 7 bases and 1 base, there was a span of 9 bases. Germline CDR1 KGHDR, CDR2 SFDVKD. The CDR3 is made up of 14 amino acids. CDR3 sequence (DNA): TGTGCCACCAGGAGAGACGGGAACACCGGGGAGCTGTTTTTT. This translates into CATRRDGNTGELFF.

This chain joins TRBV18 and TRBJ2-2, with 7 bases matching TRBD1. This CDR3 comprises 16 residues. Looked up from germline, CDR1 is KGHSH and CDR2 is LQKENI. The trim removed 1 base at V and 7 bases at J, leaving 9 bases unmatched. The CDR3 DNA is TGTGCCAGCTCACCACTCGCACCGGGACAGAACGGGGAGCTGTTTTTT. Its translation is CASSPLAPGQNGELFF. The full variable domain, completed using reference TRBV18 and TRBJ2-2, is NAGVMQNPRHLVRRRGQEARLRCSPMKGHSHVYWYRQLPEEGLKFMVYLQKENIIDESGMPKERFSAEFPKEGPSILRIQQVVRGDSAAYFCASSPLAPGQNGELFFGEGSRLTVL.

The V gene is TRBV2, the J gene TRBJ1-4; D is unresolved. The germline V and J ends were trimmed by 6 bases and 5 bases, with 16 bases remaining between them. Germline values: CDR1 SNHLY, CDR2 FYNNEI. The CDR3 extends over 15 amino acids. CDR3 bases: TGTGCCAGCAGCCGACGTCTCATGGGCAATGAAAAACTGTTTTTT. This codes for CASSRRLMGNEKLFF. Full variable domain (rest looked up from reference TRBV2 and TRBJ1-4): EPEVTQTPSHQVTQMGQEVILRCVPISNHLYFYWYRQILGQKVEFLVSFYNNEISEKSEIFDDQFSVERPDGSNFTLKIRSTKLEDSAMYFCASSRRLMGNEKLFFGSGTQLSVL.